A single sample gave rise to the 12 T cell receptor beta chains below, sequenced in a study of regulatory and conventional T cells in RAG deficiency. Blood CD4+ CD25-high CD127-low regulatory T cells supplied the genomic DNA template. Assay used: immunoSEQ multiplex PCR; TCRdb lists only in-frame clones, some missing. The sample has around 29,000 clones; around nine tenths are singletons. These data are also associated with another study on regulatory T cells. That investigation notes: Amplification used 52 TRBV primers and 13 TRBJ primers.

Sequencing input: Tregs sorted from blood. The receptor source for this set is a human donor in good health.

The J gene is TRBJ1-3, the V gene TRBV6-1; D call uncertain. From germline, CDR1 is MNHNS and CDR2 SASEGT. The CDR3 extends over 14 amino acids. V was trimmed by 1 base and J by 4 bases, leaving 8 bases between them. In DNA, the CDR3 is TGTGCCAGCAGTGAAGGAGGGTTCGGAAACACCATATATTTT. This gives the protein CASSEGGFGNTIYF.

The rearrangement links TRBV5-1 to TRBJ1-2, with 7 bases lining up with TRBD1. Germline values: CDR1 SGHRS, CDR2 YFSETQ. The junction had 14 bases not matched to a gene; V was cut back by 5 bases and J by 4 bases. The CDR3 runs to 16 residues. This chain's CDR3 is CASSTGQAAEGYGYTF. The CDR3 DNA reads as TGCGCCAGCAGTACCGGACAGGCCGCCGAAGGCTATGGCTACACCTTC.

The genes are TRBV28 and TRBJ1-5; D possibly corresponds to TRBD1 (5 bases). Trimming took off 6 bases at V and 5 bases at J, with 5 bases between the two ends. From germline, CDR1 is MDHEN and CDR2 SYDVKM. The CDR3 covers 11 residues. CDR3 in amino acids: CASRGHQPQHF. The CDR3 nucleotides read TGTGCCAGCAGGGGGCATCAGCCCCAGCATTTT.

The rearrangement links TRBV4-1 to TRBJ1-6; the D is unclear. The V end lost 0 bases, the J end lost 5 bases, and 20 bases lay between the germline ends. Germline CDR1 and CDR2: MGHRA and YSYEKL. The CDR3 sequence is 19 residues long. CDR3 sequence (DNA): TGCGCCAGCAGCCAAGATCTATTTGGACTTCTCAAGAATAATTCACCCCTCCACTTT. Protein sequence: CASSQDLFGLLKNNSPLHF.

The chain links TRBV2 to TRBJ1-5; D remains ambiguous. Per the germline V gene, CDR1 is SNHLY and CDR2 is FYNNEI. The CDR3 spans 16 residues. V lost 5 bases and J lost 0, with 14 bases in between. CDR3 residues: CASSPVRLTSNQPQHF. DNA of the CDR3: TGTGCCAGCAGTCCCGTCAGATTAACTAGCAATCAGCCCCAGCATTTT.

This clone came up once. A much more abundant neighbour one base away suggests this may be a read error. The chain couples TRBV27 to TRBJ1-1, with TRBD1 as a possible D gene (6 bases). The V end lost 4 bases, the J end lost 2 bases, and 8 bases lay between the germline ends. The CDR3 is 13 residues long. Germline V gene data show CDR1 as MNHEY and CDR2 as SMNVEV (reference sequence). CDR3 in amino acids: CASSWTVNTEAFF. Written as DNA, the CDR3 is TGTGCCAGCAGTTGGACAGTTAACACTGAAGCTTTCTTT.

The chain employs TRBV18 and TRBJ2-7; 7 bases line up with TRBD1. V lost 5 bases to trimming and J lost 2 bases; unmatched junction nucleotides: 9. This CDR3 has 15 residues. Germline V gene lookup returns CDR1 KGHSH and CDR2 LQKENI. CDR3: CASSSAGTVTYEQYF. Here the CDR3 DNA reads TGTGCCAGCTCATCAGCCGGGACAGTGACCTACGAGCAGTACTTC. Full variable domain (remainder filled in from reference TRBV18 and TRBJ2-7): NAGVMQNPRHLVRRRGQEARLRCSPMKGHSHVYWYRQLPEEGLKFMVYLQKENIIDESGMPKERFSAEFPKEGPSILRIQQVVRGDSAAYFCASSSAGTVTYEQYFGPGTRLTVT.

The rearrangement joins TRBV5-1 to TRBJ2-5; TRBD2 aligns across 12 bases. Germline-derived CDR1 and CDR2 are SGHRS and YFSETQ. V lost 1 base and J lost 2; bases outside the gene matches: 6. The CDR3 has 17 residues. The CDR3 coding sequence is TGCGCCAGCAGCTTGCCCGGACTAGCGGGGCCTCAAGAGACCCAGTACTTC. This sequence encodes CASSLPGLAGPQETQYF.

The chain links TRBV6-5 to TRBJ1-2; 8 nucleotides align to TRBD1. This CDR3 region has 14 residues. Germline V gene sequence: CDR1 MNHEY, CDR2 SVGAGI. The J segment lost 2 bases and the V segment lost 5 bases, leaving 4 bases of the junction unmatched. DNA of the CDR3: TGTGCCAGCAGTCCCCGACAGGGGAACTATGGCTACACCTTC. As protein: CASSPRQGNYGYTF.

V gene TRBV10-3 combines with J gene TRBJ2-7; unclear D gene. V lost 10 bases to trimming and J lost 6 bases, with 13 bases between them. Germline loops: CDR1 ENHRY, CDR2 SYGVKD. The CDR3 runs 11 residues. In DNA form, the CDR3 reads TGTGCCACCACAACAAACGGCGAGCAGTACTTC. Its translation is CATTTNGEQYF.

The gene calls are TRBV27 and TRBJ2-7, with TRBD2 as a possible D gene (6 bases). Trimming removed 0 bases at V and 2 bases at J, with 14 bases between. Germline CDR1 reads MNHEY; CDR2 reads SMNVEV (reference sequence). CDR3 length: 16 amino acids. The CDR3 reads CASSLSALAPTYEQYF. CDR3 in DNA: TGTGCCAGCAGTTTATCTGCTCTAGCGCCGACCTACGAGCAGTACTTC.

The chain recombines TRBV6-5 with TRBJ2-5; 7 bases are a match to TRBD1. The CDR3 extends over 14 amino acids. CDR1 and CDR2 from the germline V gene are MNHEY and SVGAGI. The V segment lost 5 bases and the J segment 3 bases; nucleotides outside the gene matches: 6. DNA of the CDR3: TGTGCCAGCAGTGCCCCAGGGGGAAAAGAGACCCAGTACTTC. Translation gives CASSAPGGKETQYF.